The 2 T cell receptor beta chains given below trace back to one sample, sequenced in a study of T-cell memory formation after mild COVID-19 (dated by TCRdb to 2020 to 2023). Library generation was performed with 5' RACE. The data were produced on an Illumina NovaSeq 6000. The raw public data were reprocessed by TCRdb itself: fastp quality trimming at Q25, MiXCR clonotype calling, in-frame beta chains only. Rows are combined by CDR3 protein, so each entry shows the most common genes and DNA. In this sample the table shows about 110,000 distinct CDR3 sequences, about 17% of which occur a single time. The top ten clonotypes cover 28% of the sample. Sequenced material: PBMCs or a T cell subset sorted from them (not recorded which). The receptors originated from an adult woman who had mild COVID-19 (a few samples of this study predate the infection). The sample titles of this study are shuffled in the database, so cell type and time point are left out; the donor was told from shared clones.

This clonotype was seen only a few times. This chain connects TRBV7-9 to TRBJ1-4; 12 positions agree with TRBD1. The V gene's germline CDR1 is SEHNR and CDR2 FQNEAQ (reference sequence). Germline trimming cut 2 bases from V and 12 bases from J; bases unmatched to any gene: 7. The CDR3 is 15 residues long. Here the CDR3 DNA reads TGTGCCAGCAGCTTACGGGACAGGGGGCCTGGTGAACTGTTTTTT. It translates to CASSLRDRGPGELFF. The full variable domain, completed using reference TRBV7-9 and TRBJ1-4, is DTGVSQNPRHKITKRGQNVTFRCDPISEHNRLYWYRQTLGQGPEFLTYFQNEAQLEKSRLLSDRFSAERPKGSFSTLEIQRTEQGDSAMYLCASSLRDRGPGELFFGSGTQLSVL.

This clonotype appeared a few times. The chain employs TRBV5-1 and TRBJ2-2; 8 nucleotides line up with TRBD1. The CDR3 extends over 17 amino acids. The V gene end was trimmed by 3 bases and the J gene end by 0 bases; junction bases not matched to a gene: 7. Per germline, CDR1 SGHRS and CDR2 YFSETQ. The CDR3 is CASSWVGTGSNTGELFF. The DNA of the CDR3 is TGCGCCAGCAGCTGGGTGGGGACAGGATCGAACACCGGGGAGCTGTTTTTT.